A single sample gave rise to the 14 T cell receptor beta chains below, sequenced in a study of beta chain features in type 1 diabetes. What was sequenced were expressed TCRB transcripts, since all of the isolated RNA had been reverse transcribed. The table came from immunoSEQ multiplex PCR; TCRdb's copy has only in-frame clones and leaves some out. The repertoire holds hundreds of thousands of clones, with roughly 9.6% as singletons. The material sequenced was naive CD4+ T cells from blood. The receptors here all came from a woman aged 30 to 39 in good health.

The genes are TRBV5-1 and TRBJ2-7; D remains ambiguous. The CDR3 runs 13 residues. V shed 4 bases and J shed 2 bases, with 10 bases lying between them. CDR1 is SGHRS, CDR2 YFSETQ, per germline. The CDR3 spells CASSPSSPYEQYF. The DNA of the CDR3 is TGCGCCAGCAGCCCTAGTTCTCCCTACGAGCAGTACTTC. Combining the CDR3 with reference TRBV5-1 and TRBJ2-7 gives the whole variable domain KAGVTQTPRYLIKTRGQQVTLSCSPISGHRSVSWYQQTPGQGLQFLFEYFSETQRNKGNFPGRFSGRQFSNSRSEMNVSTLELGDSALYLCASSPSSPYEQYFGPGTRLTVT.

The sample holds a few counts of this clone. The J gene is TRBJ2-7, the V gene TRBV4-3, with TRBD1 matching over 10 bases. Germline loops: CDR1 LGHNA, CDR2 YSLEER. The CDR3 extends over 17 amino acids. The V and J ends lost 3 bases and 2 bases, in that order; junction bases with no gene match: 10. The CDR3 bases are TGCGCCAGCAGCCAGAGAGACAGGGGGCCGGGGACCTACGAGCAGTACTTC. This gives the protein CASSQRDRGPGTYEQYF.

V and J are TRBV28 and TRBJ2-1; weak D call: TRBD1 (5 bases). From germline, CDR1 is MDHEN and CDR2 SYDVKM. The V end was cut by 2 bases, the J end by 3 bases, with 11 bases between. CDR3 length: 15 residues. The DNA of the CDR3 is TGTGCCAGCAGTTTACAGGGCCCGTACTACAATGAGCAGTTCTTC. It yields the protein CASSLQGPYYNEQFF.

A few counts support this clone. The rearrangement links TRBV5-1 to TRBJ1-4; 9 bases are a match to TRBD1. The CDR3 loop spans 13 amino acids. V lost 5 bases and J lost 8; bases outside the gene matches: 4. The germline V gene encodes CDR1 SGHRS and CDR2 YFSETQ. CDR3 nucleotides: TGCGCCAGCAGACAGGGGGCGGAGGAAAAACTGTTTTTT. Amino acids: CASRQGAEEKLFF.

This clone was counted between two and nine times. The chain employs TRBV7-2 and TRBJ1-5, with a tentative D call TRBD1 (6 bases). There are 13 residues in the CDR3. Trimming cost V 4 bases and J 9 bases, with 13 bases left between them. Germline V gene sequence: CDR1 SGHTA, CDR2 FQGNSA. This CDR3 reads CASSSRDTRPQHF. The CDR3 DNA reads TGTGCCAGCAGCTCCAGGGACACACGGCCCCAGCATTTT.

This clone was observed a few times. The chain is built from TRBV2 and TRBJ2-3; D may be TRBD2 (6 bases). Trimming removed 8 bases at V and 2 bases at J, with 8 bases between. Germline CDR1 is SNHLY and CDR2 is FYNNEI. The CDR3 sequence is 12 residues long. CDR3 in DNA: TGTGCCAGCGGGAGGCCCACAGATACGCAGTATTTT. Translating it yields CASGRPTDTQYF.

This clone turned up a few times. The chain links TRBV9 to TRBJ1-1; TRBD1 agrees at 7 bases. CDR1 and CDR2 from the germline V gene are SGDLS and YYNGEE. This CDR3 spans 14 amino acids. J lost 1 base, V lost 4 bases, and 4 bases had no gene match. In nucleotides, the CDR3 is TGTGCCAGCAGCCCCGGGACAGCGAACACTGAAGCTTTCTTT. It specifies CASSPGTANTEAFF. Variable domain in full (rest from reference TRBV9 and TRBJ1-1): DSGVTQTPKHLITATGQRVTLRCSPRSGDLSVYWYQQSLDQGLQFLIQYYNGEERAKGNILERFSAQQFPDLHSELNLSSLELGDSALYFCASSPGTANTEAFFGQGTRLTVV.

A few counts support this clone. The rearrangement links TRBV7-8 to TRBJ2-1; 10 positions agree with TRBD2. V was pared by 1 base and J by 14 bases, with 11 bases of the junction left unmatched. CDR3 size: 15 residues. Germline V CDR1 and CDR2: SGHVS, FQNEAQ. The CDR3 protein is CASSLGLAGVSRKFF. The CDR3 nucleotides read TGTGCCAGCAGCTTAGGTCTAGCGGGAGTAAGTAGAAAGTTCTTC. The variable domain in full, with the rest retrieved from reference TRBV7-8 and TRBJ2-1, is GAGVSQSPRYKVAKRGQDVALRCDPISGHVSLFWYQQALGQGPEFLTYFQNEAQLDKSGLPSDRFFAERPEGSVSTLKIQRTQQEDSAVYLCASSLGLAGVSRKFFGPGTRLTVL.

This chain joins TRBV27 and TRBJ2-3; 8 positions agree with TRBD2. The CDR3 totals 17 residues. The germline V gene has CDR1 MNHEY and CDR2 SMNVEV (reference sequence). V lost 3 bases, J lost 11 bases, and 19 bases stayed unmatched. Here the CDR3 DNA reads TGTGCCAGCAGTTTGTTCGCCGGGGGGGCTTCGCGGGGACAGCAGTATTTT. Translated: CASSLFAGGASRGQQYF.

The chain links TRBV6-6 to TRBJ2-3, with 12 bases fitting TRBD2. Trimming removed 9 bases from V and 0 bases from J; junction bases left unmatched: 7. This CDR3 spans 16 amino acids. CDR1 MNHNY and CDR2 SVGAGI come from the germline V gene (reference sequence). The CDR3 reads CASRPGTSGSTDTQYF. The CDR3 nucleotides are TGTGCCAGTCGTCCCGGGACTAGCGGGAGCACAGATACGCAGTATTTT.

This clone has just a few counts. This sequence joins TRBV28 and TRBJ1-5; no definite D call. Germline V gene data show CDR1 as MDHEN and CDR2 as SYDVKM. V lost 7 bases to trimming and J lost 0 bases, with 4 bases between them. The CDR3 sequence is 12 residues long. The CDR3 DNA reads TGTGCCAGCACCCATAGCAATCAGCCCCAGCATTTT. Translation: CASTHSNQPQHF.

The chain is built from TRBV5-6 and TRBJ1-5; possible D gene TRBD1, 5 bases. V lost 0 bases, J lost 7 bases, and 5 bases lay in between. Germline V CDR1 and CDR2: SGHDT, YYEEEE. The CDR3 has 12 residues. In nucleotides, the CDR3 is TGTGCCAGCAGCTTGGAGGGGCAGCCCCAGCATTTT. Protein: CASSLEGQPQHF.

This clone was counted only a few times. This rearrangement joins TRBV30 to TRBJ2-5; tentative D call: TRBD2 (6 bases). Trimming took off 0 bases at V and 7 bases at J, with 12 bases between the two ends. The germline CDR1 and CDR2 sequences are GTSNPN and SVGIG (reference sequence). The CDR3 contains 13 residues. Here the CDR3 reads CAWSVAGSLTQYF. CDR3 nucleotides: TGTGCCTGGAGTGTAGCGGGTTCTTTGACCCAGTACTTC.

V and J are TRBV9 and TRBJ2-7, with D possibly matching TRBD1 (6 bases). Trimming removed 4 bases from V and 6 bases from J, with 14 bases in between. The CDR3 extends over 13 amino acids. Germline loops: CDR1 SGDLS, CDR2 YYNGEE. The CDR3 here is CASSSAQGLEQYF. CDR3 DNA: TGTGCCAGCAGCTCCGCACAGGGTCTCGAGCAGTACTTC.